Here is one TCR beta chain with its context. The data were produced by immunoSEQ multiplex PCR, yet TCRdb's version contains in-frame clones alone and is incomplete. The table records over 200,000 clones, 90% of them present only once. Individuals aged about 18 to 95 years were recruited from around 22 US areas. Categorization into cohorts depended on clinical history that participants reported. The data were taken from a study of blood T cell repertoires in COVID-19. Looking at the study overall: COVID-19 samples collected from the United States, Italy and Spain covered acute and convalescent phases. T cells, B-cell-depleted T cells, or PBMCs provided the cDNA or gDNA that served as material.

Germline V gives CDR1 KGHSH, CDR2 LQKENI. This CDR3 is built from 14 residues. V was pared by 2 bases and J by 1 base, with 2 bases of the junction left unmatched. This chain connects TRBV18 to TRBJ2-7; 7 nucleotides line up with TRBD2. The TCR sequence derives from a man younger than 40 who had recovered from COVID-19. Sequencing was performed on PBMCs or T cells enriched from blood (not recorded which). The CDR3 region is CASSPGGGSYEQYF. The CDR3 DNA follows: TGTGCCAGCTCACCAGGCGGGGGTTCCTACGAGCAGTACTTC.